The following is a TCR beta chain sequence with its context. The RNA, roughly 0.45 to 1 ug, was put through reverse transcription using random hexamers. TCRdb passed the immunoSEQ multiplex PCR reads through MiXCR, listing each CDR3 protein once. This table holds 100,000 to 150,000 distinct CDR3 sequences, around 94% found once. The sample belongs to a study of CD8 T cells in Susac syndrome. CDR1 is SGHRS, CDR2 YFSETQ, per germline. The trim removed 0 bases at V and 3 bases at J, leaving 4 bases unmatched. This CDR3 is 15 amino acids long. This chain joins TRBV5-1 and TRBJ1-1; the match to TRBD1 covers 8 bases. The receptor's source is a human donor in good health. Material: CD4+ T cells from PBMCs. The CDR3 sequence is CASSLGTGRDTEAFF. The CDR3 bases are TGCGCCAGCAGCTTGGGGACAGGGCGGGACACTGAAGCTTTCTTT.